The present T cell receptor (beta chain) was sequenced within a study of tumor-infiltrating lymphocytes in oesophageal squamous cell carcinoma. TCRdb recomputed calls from the PCR reads with MiXCR, one row per CDR3 protein. This sample carries about 13,000 distinct CDR3 sequences, roughly 50% of them seen once, and the ten largest clones take about a third. After removal of 4 bases from V and 11 bases from J, the junction contained 21 bases not matched to a gene. The V gene's germline CDR1 is SGHVT and CDR2 SQSDAQ. The CDR3 extends over 17 amino acids. The V and J genes are TRBV7-4 and TRBJ2-5, with 8 bases identical to TRBD2. The sequencing input was esophageal tumor tissue. The receptor comes from a male donor with esophageal squamous cell carcinoma. The CDR3 loop reads CASSSGLAGAWGNEQYF. CDR3 in DNA: TGTGCCAGCAGCTCAGGACTAGCCGGGGCTTGGGGGAATGAGCAGTACTTC.